Given below is one T cell receptor beta chain in context. Roughly 0.45 to 1 ug RNA was reverse transcribed with random hexamers. TCRdb fed the immunoSEQ multiplex PCR reads into MiXCR, producing one record per CDR3 protein. This table holds 200,000 or so distinct CDR3 sequences, 92% found once. The CDR3 is made up of 13 amino acids. CDR1 and CDR2 (germline): MGHDK, SYGVNS. V lost 6 bases to trimming and J lost 7 bases, with 10 bases between them. Negative isolation was used for CD8+ and CD4+ T cells and FACS enrichment for TEMRA cells. The data originate from a study of CD8 T cells in Susac syndrome. The sequencing sample was made of CD8+ T cells from PBMCs. The source of this sequence is a human donor with multiple sclerosis. V gene TRBV25-1 combines with J gene TRBJ1-6; no clear D gene. This CDR3 is CASRPPGNSPLHF. Here the CDR3 DNA reads TGTGCCAGCAGACCCCCAGGCAATTCACCCCTCCACTTT.